The 32 T cell receptor beta chains listed next were all sequenced from one sample in a study of radiotherapy plus CTLA-4 blockade in lung cancer. The method was immunoSEQ multiplex PCR; TCRdb's version includes in-frame clones alone and lacks a portion of them. The sample records tens of thousands of clones, more than 85% being singletons. The material sequenced was peripheral blood, taken from a patient treated with radiotherapy plus ipilimumab. These receptors were collected from a human donor with non-small cell lung cancer that progressed on radiotherapy plus ipilimumab.

The chain joins TRBV30 to TRBJ2-1; D assignment may be TRBD1 or TRBD2 (5 bases each). V was pared by 1 base and J by 8 bases, with 9 bases between. The length of the CDR3 is 12 residues. Germline values: CDR1 GTSNPN, CDR2 SVGIG (reference sequence). The CDR3 region has the DNA TGTGCCTGGAGTGCGGGGCTTTATGAGCAGTTCTTC. Translation: CAWSAGLYEQFF.

This chain connects TRBV5-1 to TRBJ2-5, with 12 bases that match TRBD2. CDR3 size: 15 residues. Per germline, CDR1 SGHRS and CDR2 YFSETQ. V lost 4 bases, J lost 5 bases, and 6 bases stayed unmatched. In DNA form, the CDR3 reads TGCGCCAGCAGCGCGACCGGGACTAGCGGGGAGACCCAGTACTTC. Protein: CASSATGTSGETQYF. Full variable domain (missing parts from reference TRBV5-1 and TRBJ2-5): KAGVTQTPRYLIKTRGQQVTLSCSPISGHRSVSWYQQTPGQGLQFLFEYFSETQRNKGNFPGRFSGRQFSNSRSEMNVSTLELGDSALYLCASSATGTSGETQYFGPGTRLLVL.

CDR3 in amino acids: CASSSGQARSGELFF. The DNA for the CDR3 is TGTGCCAGCAGTTCAGGACAGGCCAGGTCCGGGGAGCTGTTTTTT. The chain combines TRBV28 with TRBJ2-2; 7 bases agree with TRBD1. The CDR3 covers 15 residues. Germline V gives CDR1 MDHEN, CDR2 SYDVKM. V dropped 4 bases and J dropped 6; count of bases not matched to a gene: 8.

The chain is built from TRBV28 and TRBJ2-1, with D possibly being TRBD1 (6 bases). CDR3 length: 16 amino acids. Trimming removed 6 bases at V and 4 bases at J, with 19 bases between. In germline, CDR1 is MDHEN, CDR2 SYDVKM. The CDR3 bases are TGTGCCAGCAGCAACCCAGGACTGGGGGCTTACAATGAGCAGTTCTTC. Translation: CASSNPGLGAYNEQFF.

The V call is TRBV10-3, the J call TRBJ1-1; 9 positions agree with TRBD1. Germline assignment: CDR1 ENHRY and CDR2 SYGVKD. The CDR3 consists of 14 residues. The trim removed 4 bases at V and 5 bases at J, leaving 5 bases unmatched. This CDR3 reads CAISADRGVTEAFF. The CDR3 region has the DNA TGTGCCATCAGTGCCGACAGGGGGGTTACTGAAGCTTTCTTT.

The chain joins TRBV10-3 to TRBJ2-7; the match to TRBD2 covers 11 bases. Germline V gives CDR1 ENHRY, CDR2 SYGVKD. V dropped 3 bases and J dropped 6; count of bases not matched to a gene: 10. This CDR3 region has 16 residues. CDR3 nucleotides: TGTGCCATCAGTGATGGGCTAGCGGGAGGAATGGCCGAGCAGTACTTC. This sequence encodes CAISDGLAGGMAEQYF.

The CDR3 sequence: CASSALLAGGWNEQFF. The CDR3 DNA is TGTGCCAGCAGCGCCCTCCTAGCGGGAGGGTGGAATGAGCAGTTCTTC. The rearrangement joins TRBV9 to TRBJ2-1; 12 nucleotides line up with TRBD2. V was pared by 3 bases and J by 7 bases, with 8 bases of the junction left unmatched. This CDR3 has 16 amino acids. The germline gives CDR1 SGDLS, CDR2 YYNGEE.

This clone was picked up one time. The chain combines TRBV5-1 with TRBJ2-1; D is perhaps TRBD1 (6 bases). The germline V gene has CDR1 SGHRS and CDR2 YFSETQ. The CDR3 is 16 residues long. The V and J ends lost 5 bases and 0 bases respectively, with 15 bases between them. For the CDR3, the DNA is TGCGCCAGCAGGATCTCCGGGACATACTCCTACAATGAGCAGTTCTTC. It codes for CASRISGTYSYNEQFF.

V gene TRBV7-8 combines with J gene TRBJ2-7; 10 bases align to TRBD1. Germline loops: CDR1 SGHVS, CDR2 FQNEAQ. The CDR3 is 13 amino acids. The V and J ends lost 4 bases and 6 bases, in that order; junction bases with no gene match: 3. This CDR3 is CASSSGTGAEQYF. The DNA for the CDR3 is TGTGCCAGCAGCTCCGGGACAGGGGCCGAGCAGTACTTC. Variable domain in full (rest from reference TRBV7-8 and TRBJ2-7): GAGVSQSPRYKVAKRGQDVALRCDPISGHVSLFWYQQALGQGPEFLTYFQNEAQLDKSGLPSDRFFAERPEGSVSTLKIQRTQQEDSAVYLCASSSGTGAEQYFGPGTRLTVT.

The chain employs TRBV4-1 and TRBJ1-2; D is uncertain. The V and J ends lost 0 bases and 4 bases respectively, with 15 bases between them. The CDR3 contains 16 residues. Germline lookup yields CDR1 MGHRA and CDR2 YSYEKL. CDR3 loop: CASSQEVNWAGYGYTF. The CDR3 region has the DNA TGCGCCAGCAGCCAAGAGGTCAATTGGGCAGGCTATGGCTACACCTTC.

This sequence joins TRBV11-2 and TRBJ1-1, with D tentatively TRBD1 (5 bases). V was cut by 1 base and J by 10 bases, with 10 bases left in between. The germline CDR1 and CDR2 sequences are SGHAT and FQNNGV. The CDR3 sequence is 12 residues long. The CDR3 region is CASSLVAGRAFF. DNA for the CDR3: TGTGCCAGCAGCTTAGTGGCAGGGAGAGCTTTCTTT. Together with reference TRBV11-2 and TRBJ1-1, the CDR3 gives the full variable domain: EAGVAQSPRYKIIEKRQSVAFWCNPISGHATLYWYQQILGQGPKLLIQFQNNGVVDDSQLPKDRFSAERLKGVDSTLKIQPAKLEDSAVYLCASSLVAGRAFFGQGTRLTVV.

The chain uses TRBV5-1 and TRBJ2-7; 10 nucleotides match TRBD1. The V gene end was trimmed by 3 bases and the J gene end by 9 bases; junction bases not matched to a gene: 6. The length of the CDR3 is 13 residues. The germline gives CDR1 SGHRS, CDR2 YFSETQ. CDR3 sequence (DNA): TGCGCCAGCAGCTCGACAGGGGGCAAAGGGCAGTACTTC. Translating gives CASSSTGGKGQYF.

This rearrangement joins TRBV19 to TRBJ1-2, with TRBD1 identical over 9 bases. J gave up 4 bases and V 4 bases, and 7 bases lay outside the gene matches. Germline V gene sequence: CDR1 LNHDA, CDR2 SQIVND (reference sequence). This CDR3 is 15 amino acids long. The CDR3 bases are TGTGCCAGTAGTAACCAAGGACAGGGGCTCTATGGCTACACCTTC. Amino acids: CASSNQGQGLYGYTF.

The CDR3 DNA reads as TGTGCCAGCAGTTACTGGGGCAAAGATACGCAGTATTTT. It encodes CASSYWGKDTQYF. The chain uses TRBV6-6 and TRBJ2-3; TRBD1 might be the D (5 bases). The germline V and J ends were trimmed by 1 base and 5 bases, with 7 bases remaining between them. This CDR3 has 13 amino acids. Germline CDR1 reads MNHNY; CDR2 reads SVGAGI (reference sequence).

The chain uses TRBV15 and TRBJ2-7, with a possible D match to TRBD2 (6 bases). This CDR3 is 15 amino acids long. V was pared by 1 base and J by 6 bases, with 16 bases between. Germline loops: CDR1 LNHNV, CDR2 YYDKDF (reference sequence). CDR3 loop: CATSRGRGGAPEQYF. The CDR3, as DNA: TGTGCCACCAGCAGAGGGAGGGGAGGTGCCCCCGAGCAGTACTTC.

V gene TRBV6-5 combines with J gene TRBJ1-5; possible D gene TRBD1, 5 bases. V lost 0 bases to trimming and J lost 2 bases, with 5 bases between them. In germline, CDR1 is MNHEY, CDR2 SVGAGI. The CDR3 length is 14 residues. CDR3 in amino acids: CASSYSGGNQPQHF. CDR3 nucleotide sequence: TGTGCCAGCAGTTACTCAGGGGGCAATCAGCCCCAGCATTTT.

The J gene is TRBJ2-5, the V gene TRBV6-1, with 8 nucleotides matching TRBD1. The CDR3 extends over 12 amino acids. The germline V gene has CDR1 MNHNS and CDR2 SASEGT. V was clipped by 10 bases and J by 4 bases; unmatched bases: 5. In DNA, the CDR3 is TGTGCCACCACAGGGGGACGAGAGACCCAGTACTTC. Protein sequence: CATTGGRETQYF.

This chain connects TRBV9 to TRBJ1-3, with D perhaps TRBD1 (6 bases). The CDR3 is 15 amino acids. Germline assignment: CDR1 SGDLS and CDR2 YYNGEE. Trimming shortened V by 3 bases and J by 3 bases, and 13 bases separated the two germline ends. DNA of the CDR3: TGTGCCAGCAGCGCGACAGGTTCAAATGGAAACACCATATATTTT. Translation gives CASSATGSNGNTIYF. Combining the CDR3 with reference TRBV9 and TRBJ1-3 gives the whole variable domain DSGVTQTPKHLITATGQRVTLRCSPRSGDLSVYWYQQSLDQGLQFLIQYYNGEERAKGNILERFSAQQFPDLHSELNLSSLELGDSALYFCASSATGSNGNTIYFGEGSWLTVV.

The chain employs TRBV7-8 and TRBJ1-1; no clear D. Trimming stripped 5 bases from V and 7 bases from J, with 17 bases between. The CDR3 extends over 14 amino acids. The germline V gene encodes CDR1 SGHVS and CDR2 FQNEAQ. CDR3 residues: CASSLGPMEGEAFF. In DNA, the CDR3 is TGTGCCAGCAGCCTCGGCCCGATGGAGGGTGAAGCTTTCTTT.

This chain uses TRBV4-3 with TRBJ1-1, with a possible D match to TRBD1 (5 bases). The CDR3 is made up of 14 amino acids. Germline CDR1 is LGHNA and CDR2 is YSLEER. Trimming stripped 0 bases from V and 8 bases from J, with 13 bases between. CDR3 nucleotide sequence: TGCGCCAGCAGCCAAGAAACCAGGGCGTGGGAAGCTTTCTTT. Amino acids: CASSQETRAWEAFF.

The V and J genes are TRBV15 and TRBJ2-5; TRBD1 might be the D (5 bases). Germline V gene lookup returns CDR1 LNHNV and CDR2 YYDKDF (reference sequence). The CDR3 extends over 14 amino acids. Trimming stripped 6 bases from V and 9 bases from J, with 20 bases between. The CDR3: CATREAGIPAAQYF. For the CDR3, the DNA is TGTGCCACCAGAGAGGCAGGGATACCTGCGGCCCAGTACTTC. Full variable domain (rest looked up from reference TRBV15 and TRBJ2-5): DAMVIQNPRYQVTQFGKPVTLSCSQTLNHNVMYWYQQKSSQAPKLLFHYYDKDFNNEADTPDNFQSRRPNTSFCFLDIRSPGLGDTAMYLCATREAGIPAAQYFGPGTRLLVL.

Written as DNA, the CDR3 is TGCGCCAGCAGCCCAGGCGTGGAGAGCGGGAGTCACTACAATGAGCAGTTCTTC. Protein: CASSPGVESGSHYNEQFF. The V and J genes are TRBV4-3 and TRBJ2-1; 8 bases are shared with TRBD2. The CDR3 covers 18 residues. Trimming cost V 4 bases and J 3 bases; bases outside gene matches: 14. The germline V gene encodes CDR1 LGHNA and CDR2 YSLEER.

This clone was picked up a small number of times. The chain has TRBV21-1 and TRBJ1-6; TRBD1 is the table's D call, not checked against the DNA. TRBV21-1 is a pseudogene locus. CDR3 length: 16 amino acids. DNA of the CDR3: TGTGCCAGCAGCGGACAGGGACAGAAATATAATTCACCCCTCCACTTT. Translation gives CASSGQGQKYNSPLHF.

This chain joins TRBV6-6 and TRBJ2-1; no definite D call. The germline V and J ends were trimmed by 5 bases and 9 bases, with 17 bases remaining between them. There are 14 residues in the CDR3. From germline, CDR1 is MNHNY and CDR2 SVGAGI (reference sequence). For the CDR3, the DNA is TGTGCCAGCAGTCCGCCCCCTCCTGTTGGTGAGCAGTTCTTC. Amino acids: CASSPPPPVGEQFF.

The J gene is TRBJ2-3, the V gene TRBV9, with a possible D match to TRBD2 (6 bases). V shed 1 base and J shed 0 bases, with 12 bases lying between them. Germline loops: CDR1 SGDLS, CDR2 YYNGEE. This CDR3 is 16 amino acids long. The CDR3: CASSVRGGTSTDTQYF. As DNA, the CDR3 is TGTGCCAGCAGCGTACGGGGCGGGACTAGCACAGATACGCAGTATTTT.

This clone was picked up a small number of times. This rearrangement joins TRBV29-1 to TRBJ2-3; 9 bases align to TRBD2. This CDR3 has 15 amino acids. J was trimmed by 5 bases and V by 4 bases; bases with no gene match: 10. Germline CDR1 SQVTM, CDR2 ANQGSEA. CDR3 coding DNA: TGCAGCGTTGGAAGGCTCGGACTAGCGATAGATACGCAGTATTTT. Translating gives CSVGRLGLAIDTQYF.

The chain combines TRBV7-2 with TRBJ2-7, with D perhaps matching TRBD2 (6 bases). The CDR3 loop spans 15 amino acids. Trimming removed 1 base at V and 3 bases at J, with 13 bases between. Germline values: CDR1 SGHTA, CDR2 FQGNSA. CDR3 in amino acids: CASSLGRGAGYEQYF. The CDR3 bases are TGTGCCAGCAGCTTAGGGCGGGGAGCGGGCTACGAGCAGTACTTC.

In its sample, this clone was seen once. This rearrangement joins TRBV28 to TRBJ1-2; 8 nucleotides align to TRBD1. This CDR3 spans 16 amino acids. The V segment lost 6 bases and the J segment 4 bases; nucleotides outside the gene matches: 13. CDR1 is MDHEN and CDR2 is SYDVKM in the germline V gene. This chain's CDR3 is CASRTGQGQFGYGYTF. CDR3 DNA sequence: TGTGCCAGCAGAACCGGACAGGGACAATTCGGCTATGGCTACACCTTC.

This sequence joins TRBV21-1 and TRBJ1-2; the D call in the table, TRBD1, was not verified against the DNA. TRBV21-1 has pseudogene status. This CDR3 spans 15 amino acids. The chain's CDR3 is CASSKITGTNYGYTF. DNA of the CDR3: TGTGCCAGCAGCAAAATTACAGGGACCAACTATGGCTACACCTTC.

There are a few counts of this clone. The chain is built from TRBV6-1 and TRBJ2-1; unclear D gene. V was pared by 6 bases and J by 0 bases, with 9 bases between. CDR1 and CDR2 (germline): MNHNS, SASEGT. CDR3 size: 14 residues. The CDR3 here is CASSPRSSYNEQFF. CDR3 nucleotide sequence: TGTGCCAGCAGCCCTCGGAGCTCCTACAATGAGCAGTTCTTC.

CDR3 in amino acids: CASSLRSSYEQYF. The CDR3 DNA is TGCGCCAGCAGCTTGCGGTCCAGCTACGAGCAGTACTTC. This chain links TRBV5-1 with TRBJ2-7; D unresolved. V was trimmed by 1 base and J by 3 bases, leaving 8 bases between them. CDR1 is SGHRS and CDR2 is YFSETQ in the germline V gene. The CDR3 loop spans 13 amino acids.

The chain recombines TRBV18 with TRBJ2-7; tentatively, D is TRBD1 (5 bases). CDR3 length equals 15 residues. The V and J ends lost 1 base and 6 bases respectively, with 16 bases between them. Germline assignment: CDR1 KGHSH and CDR2 LQKENI. The CDR3 nucleotides read TGTGCCAGCTCACCACGCACCCAGGGCCCTGGCGAGCAGTACTTC. As protein: CASSPRTQGPGEQYF.